This T cell receptor (beta chain) was captured in a study of T-cell reconstitution after alpha-beta-depleted transplantation in children. General observations from the study: At the one-year point after transplant, T-cell counts and TCRbeta diversity were found to come mostly from T cells that had been newly produced.

At least ten counts were recorded for this clonotype. The antigen is unknown. This CDR3 is 14 amino acids long. In germline, CDR1 is MGHDK, CDR2 SYGVNS. Trimming took off 3 bases at V and 2 bases at J, with 11 bases between the two ends. This sample's TCRbeta library carried unique molecular identifier barcodes. TCRdb analysed the PCR reads with MiXCR anew, one entry per CDR3 protein. The repertoire holds approximately 300,000 distinct CDR3 sequences, around 10% seen once, with less than 9% in the top ten. The source of this sequence is a boy in the first two years of life with acute myeloid leukemia, due to receive a stem cell transplant. V gene TRBV25-1 combines with J gene TRBJ2-7, with a tentative D call TRBD2 (6 bases). This material consisted of PBMCs, taken before TCRalphabeta/CD19-depleted stem cell transplant. The chain's CDR3 is CASSDREPTYEQYF. As DNA, the CDR3 is TGTGCCAGCAGTGATCGGGAGCCAACCTACGAGCAGTACTTC.